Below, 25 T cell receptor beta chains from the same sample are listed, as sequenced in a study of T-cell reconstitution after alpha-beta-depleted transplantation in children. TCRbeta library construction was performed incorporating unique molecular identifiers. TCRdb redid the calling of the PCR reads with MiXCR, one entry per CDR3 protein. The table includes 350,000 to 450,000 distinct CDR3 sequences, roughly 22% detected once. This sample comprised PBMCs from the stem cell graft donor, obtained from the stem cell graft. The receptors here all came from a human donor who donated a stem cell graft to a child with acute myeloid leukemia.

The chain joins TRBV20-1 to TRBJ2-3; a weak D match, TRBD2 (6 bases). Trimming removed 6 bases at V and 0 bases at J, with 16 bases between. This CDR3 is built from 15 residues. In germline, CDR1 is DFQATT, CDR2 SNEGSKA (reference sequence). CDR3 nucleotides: TGCAGTGCCCCTTCGCGGGACCCTAGCACAGATACGCAGTATTTT. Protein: CSAPSRDPSTDTQYF.

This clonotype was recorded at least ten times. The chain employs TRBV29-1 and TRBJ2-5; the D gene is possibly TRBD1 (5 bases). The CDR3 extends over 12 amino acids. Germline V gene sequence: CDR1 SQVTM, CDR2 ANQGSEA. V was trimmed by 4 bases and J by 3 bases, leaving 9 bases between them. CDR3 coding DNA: TGCAGCGTTGTCCAGGGTGAAGAGACCCAGTACTTC. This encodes CSVVQGEETQYF.

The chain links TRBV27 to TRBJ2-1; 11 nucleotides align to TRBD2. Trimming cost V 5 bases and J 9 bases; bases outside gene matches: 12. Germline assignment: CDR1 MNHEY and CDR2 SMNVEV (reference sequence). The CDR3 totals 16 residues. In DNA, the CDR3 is TGTGCCAGCAGTCCGTACTGGACTAGCGGGCTCCTTGAGCAGTTCTTC. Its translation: CASSPYWTSGLLEQFF.

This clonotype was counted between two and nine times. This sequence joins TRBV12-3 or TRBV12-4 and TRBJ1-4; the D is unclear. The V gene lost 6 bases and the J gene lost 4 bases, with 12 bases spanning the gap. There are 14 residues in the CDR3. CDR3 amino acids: CASRGSQDNEKLFF. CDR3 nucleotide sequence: TGTGCCAGCAGGGGGTCTCAGGATAATGAAAAACTGTTTTTT.

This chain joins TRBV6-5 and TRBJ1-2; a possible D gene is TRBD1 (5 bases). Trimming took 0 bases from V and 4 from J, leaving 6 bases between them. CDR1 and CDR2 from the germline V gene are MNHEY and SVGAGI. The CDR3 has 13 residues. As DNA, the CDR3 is TGTGCCAGCAGTTACTCAGGGGCCTATGGCTACACCTTC. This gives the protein CASSYSGAYGYTF.

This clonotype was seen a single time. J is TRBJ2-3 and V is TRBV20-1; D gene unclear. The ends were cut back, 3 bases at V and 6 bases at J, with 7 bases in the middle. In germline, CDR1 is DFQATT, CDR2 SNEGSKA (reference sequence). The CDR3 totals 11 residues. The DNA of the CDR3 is TGCAGTGCTAGGTTAAGGGATACGCAGTATTTT. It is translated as CSARLRDTQYF.

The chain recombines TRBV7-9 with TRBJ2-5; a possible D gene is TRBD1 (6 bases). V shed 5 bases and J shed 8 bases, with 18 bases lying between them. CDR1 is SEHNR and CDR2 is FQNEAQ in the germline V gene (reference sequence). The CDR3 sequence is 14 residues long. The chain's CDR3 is CASSKGRGYGTQYF. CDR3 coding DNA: TGTGCCAGCAGCAAGGGCAGGGGTTACGGAACCCAGTACTTC. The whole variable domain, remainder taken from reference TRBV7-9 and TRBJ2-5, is DTGVSQNPRHKITKRGQNVTFRCDPISEHNRLYWYRQTLGQGPEFLTYFQNEAQLEKSRLLSDRFSAERPKGSFSTLEIQRTEQGDSAMYLCASSKGRGYGTQYFGPGTRLLVL.

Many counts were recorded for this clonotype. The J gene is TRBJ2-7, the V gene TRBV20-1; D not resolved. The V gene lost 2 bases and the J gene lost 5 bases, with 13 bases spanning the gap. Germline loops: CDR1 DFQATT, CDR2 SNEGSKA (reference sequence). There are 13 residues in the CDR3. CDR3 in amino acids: CSARPQEANEQYF. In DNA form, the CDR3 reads TGCAGTGCTAGACCCCAGGAAGCTAACGAGCAGTACTTC.

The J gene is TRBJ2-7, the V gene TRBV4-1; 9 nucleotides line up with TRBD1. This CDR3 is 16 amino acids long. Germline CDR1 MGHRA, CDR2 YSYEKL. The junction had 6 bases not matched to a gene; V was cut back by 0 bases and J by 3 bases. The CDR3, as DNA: TGCGCCAGCAGCCAAGATACTACAGGGGGCCTCTACGAGCAGTACTTC. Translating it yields CASSQDTTGGLYEQYF.

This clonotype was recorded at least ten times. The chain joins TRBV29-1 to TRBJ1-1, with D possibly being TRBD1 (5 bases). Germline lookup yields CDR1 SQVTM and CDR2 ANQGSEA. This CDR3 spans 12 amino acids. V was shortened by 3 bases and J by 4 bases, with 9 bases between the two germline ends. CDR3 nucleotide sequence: TGCAGCGTTGATAGGGGTCCCACTGAAGCTTTCTTT. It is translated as CSVDRGPTEAFF.

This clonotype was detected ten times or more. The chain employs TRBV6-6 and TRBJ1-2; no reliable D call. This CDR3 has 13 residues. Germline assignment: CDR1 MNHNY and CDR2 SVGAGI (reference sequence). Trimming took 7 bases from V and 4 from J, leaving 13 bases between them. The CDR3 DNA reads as TGTGCCAGCACGAGTTGGTCGGGCTATGGCTACACCTTC. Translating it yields CASTSWSGYGYTF.

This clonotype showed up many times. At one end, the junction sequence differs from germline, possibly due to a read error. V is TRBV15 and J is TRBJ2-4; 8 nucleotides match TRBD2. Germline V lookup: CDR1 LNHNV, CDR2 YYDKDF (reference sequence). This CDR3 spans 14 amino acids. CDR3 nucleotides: TGTGCCACCAGCAGAGATAGATGGGGACTAGATCCTATCTTC. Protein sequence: CATSRDRWGLDPIF.

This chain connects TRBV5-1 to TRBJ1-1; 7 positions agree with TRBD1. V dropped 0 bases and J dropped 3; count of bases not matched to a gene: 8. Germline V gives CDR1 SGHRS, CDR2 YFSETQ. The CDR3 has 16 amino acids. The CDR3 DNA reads TGCGCCAGCAGCTTGGCCCTGACAGGGCAGGACACTGAAGCTTTCTTT. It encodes CASSLALTGQDTEAFF.

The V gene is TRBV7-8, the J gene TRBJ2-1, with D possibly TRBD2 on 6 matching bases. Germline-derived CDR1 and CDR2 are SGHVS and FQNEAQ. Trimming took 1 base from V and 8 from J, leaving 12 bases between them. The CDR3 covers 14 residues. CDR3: CASSLVLALHEQFF. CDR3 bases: TGTGCCAGCAGCTTAGTACTAGCCTTGCATGAGCAGTTCTTC. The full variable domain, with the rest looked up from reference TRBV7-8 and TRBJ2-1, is GAGVSQSPRYKVAKRGQDVALRCDPISGHVSLFWYQQALGQGPEFLTYFQNEAQLDKSGLPSDRFFAERPEGSVSTLKIQRTQQEDSAVYLCASSLVLALHEQFFGPGTRLTVL.

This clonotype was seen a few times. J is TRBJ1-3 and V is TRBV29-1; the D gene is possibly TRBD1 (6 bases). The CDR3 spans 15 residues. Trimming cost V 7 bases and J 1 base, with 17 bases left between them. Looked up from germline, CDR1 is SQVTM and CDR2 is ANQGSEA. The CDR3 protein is CSARTEVVSGNTIYF. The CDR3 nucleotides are TGCAGCGCTCGGACAGAGGTAGTTTCTGGAAACACCATATATTTT. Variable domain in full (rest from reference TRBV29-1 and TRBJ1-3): SAVISQKPSRDICQRGTSLTIQCQVDSQVTMMFWYRQQPGQSLTLIATANQGSEATYESGFVIDKFPISRPNLTFSTLTVSNMSPEDSSIYLCSARTEVVSGNTIYFGEGSWLTVV.

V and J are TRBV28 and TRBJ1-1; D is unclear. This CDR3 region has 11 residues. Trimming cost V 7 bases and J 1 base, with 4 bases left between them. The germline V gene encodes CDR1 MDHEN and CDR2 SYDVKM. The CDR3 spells CASTSNTEAFF. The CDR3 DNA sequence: TGTGCCAGCACCTCGAACACTGAAGCTTTCTTT.

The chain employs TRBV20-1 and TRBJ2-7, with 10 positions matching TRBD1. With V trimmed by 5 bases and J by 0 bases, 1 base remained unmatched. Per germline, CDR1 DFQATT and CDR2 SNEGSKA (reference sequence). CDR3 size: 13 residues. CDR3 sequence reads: CSAGTGASYEQYF. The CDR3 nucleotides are TGCAGTGCTGGGACAGGGGCCTCCTACGAGCAGTACTTC.

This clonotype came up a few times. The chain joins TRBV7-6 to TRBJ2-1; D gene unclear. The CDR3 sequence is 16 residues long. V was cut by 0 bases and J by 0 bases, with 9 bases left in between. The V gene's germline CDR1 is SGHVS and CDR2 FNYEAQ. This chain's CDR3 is CASSLAIESSYNEQFF. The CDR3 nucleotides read TGTGCCAGCAGCTTAGCGATAGAGAGCTCCTACAATGAGCAGTTCTTC.

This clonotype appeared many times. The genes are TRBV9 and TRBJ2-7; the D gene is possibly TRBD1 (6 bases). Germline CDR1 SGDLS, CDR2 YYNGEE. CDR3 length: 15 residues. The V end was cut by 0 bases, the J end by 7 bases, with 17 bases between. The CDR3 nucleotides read TGTGCCAGCAGCGTAGGCTTGGGGGCTAAGCGTGAGCAGTACTTC. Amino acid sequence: CASSVGLGAKREQYF.

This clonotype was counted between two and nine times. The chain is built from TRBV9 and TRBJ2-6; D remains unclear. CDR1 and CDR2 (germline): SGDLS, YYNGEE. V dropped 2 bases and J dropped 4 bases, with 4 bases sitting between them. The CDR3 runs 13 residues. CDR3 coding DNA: TGTGCCAGCAGCGTCTACGGGGCCAACGTCCTGACTTTC. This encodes CASSVYGANVLTF.

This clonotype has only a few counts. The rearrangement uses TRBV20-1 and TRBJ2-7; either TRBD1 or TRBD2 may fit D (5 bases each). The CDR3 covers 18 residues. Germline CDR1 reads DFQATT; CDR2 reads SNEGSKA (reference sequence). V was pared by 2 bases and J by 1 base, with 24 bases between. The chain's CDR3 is CSARQDGALLWGSYEQYF. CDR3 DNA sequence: TGCAGTGCTAGACAGGATGGGGCCCTTCTTTGGGGGTCCTACGAGCAGTACTTC.

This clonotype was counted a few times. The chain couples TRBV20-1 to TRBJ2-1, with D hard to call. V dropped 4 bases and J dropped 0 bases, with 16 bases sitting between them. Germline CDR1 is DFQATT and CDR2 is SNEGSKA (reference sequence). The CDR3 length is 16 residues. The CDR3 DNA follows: TGCAGTGCTAAGAAGTCTCGGCGGAACTCCTACAATGAGCAGTTCTTC. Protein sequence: CSAKKSRRNSYNEQFF.

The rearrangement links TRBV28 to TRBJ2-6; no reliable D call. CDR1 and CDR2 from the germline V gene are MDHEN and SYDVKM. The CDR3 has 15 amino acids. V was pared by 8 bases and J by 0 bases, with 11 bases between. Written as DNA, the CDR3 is TGTGCCAGCTCCCCCAGTGGCTCTGGGGCCAACGTCCTGACTTTC. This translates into CASSPSGSGANVLTF.

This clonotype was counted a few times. CDR3 loop: CASRSAGGTYEQYF. CDR3 nucleotides: TGCGCCAGCAGATCTGCGGGAGGTACCTACGAGCAGTACTTC. This chain links TRBV4-1 with TRBJ2-7; TRBD2 matches at 8 bases. Unmatched junction bases numbered 6, after V lost 6 bases and J lost 2 bases. The CDR3 covers 14 residues. The V gene's germline CDR1 is MGHRA and CDR2 YSYEKL.

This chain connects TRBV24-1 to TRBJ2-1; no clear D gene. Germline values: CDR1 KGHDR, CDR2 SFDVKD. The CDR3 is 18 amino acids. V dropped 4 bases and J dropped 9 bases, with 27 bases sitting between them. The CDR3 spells CATSEEYLVGSWQGEQFF. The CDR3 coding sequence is TGTGCCACCAGTGAAGAGTACCTTGTTGGGTCTTGGCAAGGTGAGCAGTTCTTC.